This TCR beta chain was sequenced during a study of blood T cell repertoires in COVID-19. Turning to the study itself: The United States, Italy and Spain were the sources of the acute and convalescent COVID-19 samples.

The germline V gene encodes CDR1 MDHEN and CDR2 SYDVKM. This CDR3 has 18 amino acids. With 4 bases clipped from V and 3 bases from J, the junction kept 14 bases outside the gene matches. Data came from immunoSEQ multiplex PCR; TCRdb stores just in-frame clones and leaves some out. This sample has around 320,000 clones, with about nine tenths found just once. This clone has a handful of counts. Sequencing input: peripheral blood. The J gene is TRBJ1-2, the V gene TRBV28; 10 bases line up with TRBD1. This TCR came from a woman in her thirties who had recovered from COVID-19. Here the CDR3 reads CASSSLGTGEEGHYGYTF. In DNA, the CDR3 is TGTGCCAGCAGTTCCCTAGGGACAGGGGAAGAGGGCCACTATGGCTACACCTTC.